Below, 15 T cell receptor beta chains from the same sample are listed, as sequenced in a study of T cell responses to AZD1222 COVID-19 vaccine. TCRdb's table, derived via immunoSEQ multiplex PCR, lists solely in-frame clones and lacks some. Found here are 100,000 to 120,000 clones, 70% to 90% of them singletons; the top ten hold roughly 3%. The sequencing used peripheral blood, collected on day 0 of AZD1222 vaccination. The origin of the receptors is an adult in good health.

The rearrangement links TRBV6-5 to TRBJ1-2; no clear D gene. The germline CDR1 and CDR2 sequences are MNHEY and SVGAGI. Trimming stripped 2 bases from V and 8 bases from J, with 21 bases between. The CDR3 runs 16 residues. CDR3 nucleotides: TGTGCCAGCAGTTACACGCGAAGGCGGGGTGGGGAAGGCTACACCTTC. Translation gives CASSYTRRRGGEGYTF.

The chain is built from TRBV7-3 and TRBJ2-1, with 7 bases lining up with TRBD2. With 2 bases clipped from V and 10 bases from J, the junction kept 11 bases outside the gene matches. The V gene's germline CDR1 is SGHTA and CDR2 FQGTGA. The CDR3 contains 15 residues. CDR3 amino acids: CASSLGDYPPQEQFF. The CDR3 DNA follows: TGTGCCAGCAGCTTAGGGGACTACCCACCTCAGGAGCAGTTCTTC.

The rearrangement uses TRBV6-4 and TRBJ2-7; 10 positions agree with TRBD2. The CDR3 has 20 amino acids. V trimming: 2 bases; J trimming: 2 bases; junction bases outside the gene matches: 18. Per the germline V gene, CDR1 is MRHNA and CDR2 is SNTAGT. CDR3 region: CASSDRTTERGGHKAYEQYF. The CDR3 DNA reads as TGTGCCAGCAGTGACCGGACGACCGAGCGGGGGGGTCACAAGGCCTACGAGCAGTACTTC.

The chain uses TRBV19 and TRBJ1-5; 7 bases are shared with TRBD1. This CDR3 spans 15 amino acids. Germline CDR1 is LNHDA and CDR2 is SQIVND (reference sequence). V trimming: 6 bases; J trimming: 6 bases; junction bases outside the gene matches: 11. The DNA of the CDR3 is TGTGCCAGTAGCCCCCGACAGGGAATAGGTCAGCCCCAGCATTTT. It encodes CASSPRQGIGQPQHF.

This chain connects TRBV11-1 to TRBJ1-3; unclear D gene. V was shortened by 2 bases and J by 4 bases, with 6 bases between the two germline ends. This CDR3 has 13 amino acids. The germline V gene encodes CDR1 SGHAT and CDR2 FQDESV (reference sequence). CDR3 coding DNA: TGTGCCAGCAGCTTAAACAGAGGAAACACCATATATTTT. It translates to CASSLNRGNTIYF.

This chain connects TRBV19 to TRBJ2-7; D is tentatively TRBD1 or TRBD2 (6 bases each). Germline CDR1 reads LNHDA; CDR2 reads SQIVND (reference sequence). This CDR3 region has 16 residues. V was trimmed by 3 bases and J by 0 bases, leaving 15 bases between them. CDR3 protein: CASSMGGQLASYEQYF. In DNA form, the CDR3 reads TGTGCCAGTAGTATGGGGGGCCAACTCGCCTCCTACGAGCAGTACTTC. The full variable domain, rest sourced from reference TRBV19 and TRBJ2-7, is DGGITQSPKYLFRKEGQNVTLSCEQNLNHDAMYWYRQDPGQGLRLIYYSQIVNDFQKGDIAEGYSVSREKKESFPLTVTSAQKNPTAFYLCASSMGGQLASYEQYFGPGTRLTVT.

The genes are TRBV7-9 and TRBJ2-1; 9 bases are shared with TRBD1. Trimming took 6 bases from V and 2 from J; bases not matched to a gene: 5. The CDR3 spans 15 residues. The germline V gene has CDR1 SEHNR and CDR2 FQNEAQ (reference sequence). CDR3 nucleotide sequence: TGTGCCAGCAGTCCACAGGGGGCGACCTACAATGAGCAGTTCTTC. Its translation: CASSPQGATYNEQFF.

V and J are TRBV10-3 and TRBJ2-1; D is unresolved. Trimming stripped 4 bases from V and 5 bases from J, with 12 bases between. Germline CDR1 ENHRY, CDR2 SYGVKD. CDR3 size: 14 residues. In DNA form, the CDR3 reads TGTGCCATCAGTGGCGTCCCCCCCGACAATGAGCAGTTCTTC. It translates to CAISGVPPDNEQFF.

The gene calls are TRBV29-1 and TRBJ2-1, with TRBD1 as a possible D gene (6 bases). V dropped 7 bases and J dropped 4 bases, with 17 bases sitting between them. Germline CDR1 and CDR2: SQVTM and ANQGSEA. The CDR3 is made up of 14 amino acids. CDR3 DNA: TGCAGCGGCTCCCGGCCAGGGGCTTACAATGAGCAGTTCTTC. It translates to CSGSRPGAYNEQFF.

V gene TRBV3-1 (or the pseudogene TRBV3-2) combines with J gene TRBJ1-2; TRBD1 agrees at 7 bases. Trimming removed 4 bases from V and 6 bases from J; junction bases left unmatched: 5. Germline V CDR1 and CDR2: LGHDT, YNNKEL (reference sequence). CDR3 length: 13 residues. DNA for the CDR3: TGTGCCAGCAGCCGGACAGGTCTAGATGGCTACACCTTC. Protein product: CASSRTGLDGYTF.

The chain has TRBV5-1 and TRBJ2-7; 10 bases fit TRBD2. From germline, CDR1 is SGHRS and CDR2 YFSETQ. V lost 0 bases, J lost 3 bases, and 12 bases stayed unmatched. CDR3 length equals 18 residues. The CDR3 sequence: CASSLGASGSSNIYEQYF. CDR3 in DNA: TGCGCCAGCAGCTTGGGGGCTAGCGGGAGTTCCAACATCTACGAGCAGTACTTC.

The chain carries TRBV5-1 and TRBJ1-1, with D possibly being TRBD1 (5 bases). In germline, CDR1 is SGHRS, CDR2 YFSETQ. Trimming pared 3 bases from V and 5 bases from J, leaving 8 bases between. The CDR3 covers 12 residues. CDR3 in DNA: TGCGCCAGCAGCTGGCGGGGGACTGAAGCTTTCTTT. Its protein product is CASSWRGTEAFF.

The chain combines TRBV7-2 with TRBJ2-4; D is ambiguous. Germline V CDR1 and CDR2: SGHTA, FQGNSA. V was shortened by 1 base and J by 0 bases, with 7 bases between the two germline ends. CDR3 length: 15 amino acids. The CDR3: CASSLEPLAKNIQYF. Here the CDR3 DNA reads TGTGCCAGCAGCTTAGAGCCGCTAGCCAAAAACATTCAGTACTTC.

This chain links TRBV4-2 with TRBJ2-1; D is perhaps TRBD2 (7 bases). The CDR3 is 16 residues long. Germline V gene sequence: CDR1 LGHNA, CDR2 YNFKEQ. With 3 bases removed from V and 7 bases from J, the gap between germline ends came to 19 bases. CDR3 residues: CASSHPLGGGPNEQFF. CDR3 bases: TGTGCCAGCAGCCACCCATTAGGGGGGGGGCCTAATGAGCAGTTCTTC.

The chain carries TRBV28 and TRBJ1-2, with 12 bases aligning to TRBD1. The CDR3 length is 17 residues. Germline-derived CDR1 and CDR2 are MDHEN and SYDVKM. V lost 7 bases and J lost 2; bases outside the gene matches: 11. Written as DNA, the CDR3 is TGTGCCAGCACTACCCTCCGGGACAGGGGGCCGAACTATGGCTACACCTTC. Its translation: CASTTLRDRGPNYGYTF.